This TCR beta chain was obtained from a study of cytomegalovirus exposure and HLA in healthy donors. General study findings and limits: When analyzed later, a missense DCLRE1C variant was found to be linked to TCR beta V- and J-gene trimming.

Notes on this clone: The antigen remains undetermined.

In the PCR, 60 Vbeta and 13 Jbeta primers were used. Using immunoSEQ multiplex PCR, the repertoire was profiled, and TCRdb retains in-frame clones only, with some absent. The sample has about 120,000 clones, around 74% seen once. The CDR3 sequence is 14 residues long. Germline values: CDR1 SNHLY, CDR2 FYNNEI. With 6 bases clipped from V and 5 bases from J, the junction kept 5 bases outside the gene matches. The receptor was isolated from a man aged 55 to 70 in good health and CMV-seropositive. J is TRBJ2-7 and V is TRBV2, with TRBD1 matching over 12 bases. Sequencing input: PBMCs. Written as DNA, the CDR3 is TGTGCCAGCAGCCGGGACAGGGGGCAGAACGAGCAGTACTTC. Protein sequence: CASSRDRGQNEQYF.